The table lists the clone carrying this T cell receptor (beta chain) with a few counts. Source study methods: Reference gene primer amplification in the assay estimated nucleated cell counts. Sequencing used immunoSEQ multiplex PCR; TCRdb keeps in-frame clones, though not all of them. The DNA gave D and trimming, while V, J and clone size come from that table. This sample has 14,000 or so clones, with 65% to 80% found just once. This sample is part of a study of blood T cell repertoires in COVID-19. About the study: Spain, Italy and the United States supplied samples that represented acute and convalescent COVID-19. Nucleic acid was either cDNA or gDNA, and it came from T cells, B-cell-depleted T cells, or PBMCs.

Per germline, CDR1 SEHNR and CDR2 FQNEAQ (reference sequence). The CDR3 length is 14 residues. The V and J ends lost 5 bases and 6 bases, in that order; junction bases with no gene match: 9. The J gene is TRBJ1-2, the V gene TRBV7-9, with 7 bases lining up with TRBD1. The specimen was peripheral blood. The sequence derives from a boy aged 2 to 10 with active or convalescent COVID-19. The DNA of the CDR3 is TGTGCCAGCAGCCTCGGACAGGTTAAGGATGGCTACACCTTC. It yields the protein CASSLGQVKDGYTF.